The clone carrying this TCR beta chain occurred many times. Its antigen is currently unknown. RNA transcripts were the source from which TCR beta CDR3 regions were amplified. RT-PCR in the first round used HTBI primers; a second-round multiplex PCR followed. Via MiXCR, TCRdb re-called the multiplex PCR reads, giving one row per CDR3 protein. The table has 500,000 to 700,000 distinct CDR3 sequences, under 45% seen once; the top ten hold 3.5% to 4.5%. The hyperthyroidism patients, aged 18 to 65, had been newly diagnosed, with under 2 months' duration. If patients had other autoimmune diseases, uncontrolled infections, pregnancy or lactation, they were excluded. Physicians reached a diagnosis by relying on clinical symptoms, serum thyroxine, TRAb, thyroid ultrasound and orbital computed tomography. The record originates from a study of Graves' ophthalmopathy and Graves' hyperthyroidism. Study findings and constraints: Blood also contained most of the expanded thyroid clonotypes above 0.001 frequency.

The CDR3 is 14 amino acids. V was pared by 8 bases and J by 2 bases, with 13 bases between. The sequence was obtained from an adult man with Graves' hyperthyroidism. The rearrangement uses TRBV12-3 or TRBV12-4 and TRBJ1-5; TRBD1 is a possible D gene (6 bases). The material sequenced was peripheral blood or thyroid tissue (not recorded which). Here the CDR3 DNA reads TGTGCCAGCGCCAGGGGAAGGGGCAATCAGCCCCAGCATTTT. Encoded protein: CASARGRGNQPQHF.